This TCR beta chain was obtained from a study of blood T cell repertoires in COVID-19. Looking at the study overall: T cells, B-cell-depleted T cells, or PBMCs provided the cDNA or gDNA that served as material.

The CDR3 covers 15 residues. The V gene lost 5 bases and the J gene lost 7 bases, with 20 bases spanning the gap. Per germline, CDR1 MNHEY and CDR2 SMNVEV (reference sequence). Enrolled during active infection, Seattle patients were then followed longitudinally. Generated by immunoSEQ multiplex PCR, the TCRdb table keeps only in-frame clones and is missing some. The data show some 40,000 clones, with 90% to 95% seen just once and under 0.4% held by the top ten. This sequence originates from a man aged 45-65 years with COVID-19, enrolled during active disease. The material sequenced was peripheral blood. This chain joins TRBV27 and TRBJ2-5, with D unclear. CDR3 in amino acids: CASSKRGPHRGTQYF. CDR3 nucleotide sequence: TGTGCCAGCAGTAAACGCGGCCCCCATCGTGGGACCCAGTACTTC.